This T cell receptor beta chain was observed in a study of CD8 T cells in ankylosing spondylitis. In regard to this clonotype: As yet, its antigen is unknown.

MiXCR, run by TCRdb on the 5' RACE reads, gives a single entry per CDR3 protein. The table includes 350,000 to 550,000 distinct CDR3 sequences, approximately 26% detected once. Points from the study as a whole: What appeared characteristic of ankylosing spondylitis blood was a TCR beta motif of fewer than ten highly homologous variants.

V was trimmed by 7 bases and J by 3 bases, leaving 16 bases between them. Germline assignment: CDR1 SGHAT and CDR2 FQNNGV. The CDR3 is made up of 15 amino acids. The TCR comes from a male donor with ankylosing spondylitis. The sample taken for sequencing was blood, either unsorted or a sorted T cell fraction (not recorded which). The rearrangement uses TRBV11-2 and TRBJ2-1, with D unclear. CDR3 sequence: CASTLLGSYYNEQFF. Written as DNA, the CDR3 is TGTGCCAGCACCCTCCTAGGATCTTACTACAATGAGCAGTTCTTC.